This T cell receptor beta chain was recovered during a study of cytomegalovirus exposure and HLA in healthy donors. Overall study context: Ancestry clustering placed around four fifths of several hundred genotyped donors in the Caucasian-associated cluster.

The primer mix had 60 Vbeta and 13 Jbeta primers. Sequenced by immunoSEQ multiplex PCR; TCRdb stores in-frame clones only, minus some. Among around 70,000 clones listed, roughly 76% were seen once. From germline, CDR1 is KGHSH and CDR2 LQKENI. Trimming stripped 5 bases from V and 2 bases from J, with 7 bases between. The CDR3 is made up of 13 amino acids. Sample: PBMCs. This chain links TRBV18 with TRBJ1-3; D perhaps matches TRBD1 (5 bases). The sequence was obtained from a male donor in good health and CMV-seropositive. The CDR3 nucleotides are TGTGCCAGCTCAGGAGGGGCTGGAAACACCATATATTTT. Encoded protein: CASSGGAGNTIYF.